Given below is one T cell receptor beta chain in context. Its recognized antigen is unknown. Base qualities were left out, and no much larger clone turns up one base away. The sample is drawn from a study of blood T cell repertoires in COVID-19 (dated by TCRdb to 2018 to 2020). About the investigation overall: Collaborator samples came from the United States, Italy and Spain and covered acute and convalescent phases of COVID-19. Where HLA class I and class II types were available, the types were taken from metadata supplied by the sample provider, not from assay-based typing. The samples were drawn from two sources: the first 160 participants of the ongoing ImmuneRACE study, and 1,000 to 1,500 subjects contributed by 6 global collaborators. Subjects who had been exposed to COVID-19, were actively infected with it, or had recovered from it provided the deeply sampled blood TCRbeta repertoires that made up the dataset. A de-identified subject ID, COVID-19 status, age in years and sex were almost always included in the sample metadata. The repertoires were released in a freely available public database meant as a resource for research on the immune response to SARS-CoV-2. The prospective study material was composed of cDNA or gDNA derived from T cells, B-cell-depleted T cells, or PBMCs. Study-wide conclusions, independent of this receptor: The quantity of clinical and demographic metadata differed by source and by participant and was supplied without curation.

TCRbeta CDR3 regions were amplified from genomic DNA by means of the immunoSEQ Assay, a bias-controlled multiplex PCR. From the authors' description of their analysis: Within the assay, amplification of reference gene primers was used to estimate how many nucleated cells each sample contained. To quantify the absolute abundance of each unique TCRbeta CDR3 rearrangement, sequence reads were collapsed and filtered. Productive Simpson clonality was computed per sample as the square root of Simpson's diversity index over productive rearrangements. In its TCRdb copy, this immuneACCESS table keeps in-frame sequences only and misses some clones. Where compared with another copy, unresolved V genes explain less than half of these, and the others have no known cause. From that table come the V and J calls and clone size; the DNA was used to work out D and trimming. The sample profile shows 200,000 to 250,000 clones; roughly 84% of them were found once. 6.8% of the sample lies in the top ten.

The V end loses 3 bases and the J end loses 5 bases, and a stretch of 15 bases separates them. The germline V gene gives CDR1 as MDHEN and CDR2 as SYDVKM. CDR3 length: 15 amino acids, cysteine to phenylalanine. Kept here is only the CDR3 DNA, which spans 45 bases and is read in frame from base 1. Participants in the prospective study were enrolled through a virtual design, were aged roughly 18 to 100 years, and lived in roughly 25 United States geographic areas. To assign participants to cohorts, the prospective study relied on clinical history that participants themselves reported in a screening survey and a study questionnaire. ImmuneRACE Cohort 3 recovered participants were defined by two consecutive negative NP/OP PCR tests, healthcare professional clearance, or symptom resolution. Each participant in the prospective study had whole blood, serum and a nasopharyngeal or oropharyngeal swab collected by mobile phlebotomists. Over a 2-month period, participants in the prospective study had the option of providing additional blood draws and questionnaires. Blood samples from the prospective study were shipped frozen or at room temperature prior to DNA extraction.

Sequenced material: PBMCs or T cells enriched from blood (not recorded which). The TCR comes from a woman aged 40 to 50 who had recovered from COVID-19. The sequence is built from TRBV28 and TRBJ2-3, with TRBD1 perhaps the D gene, on 5 matching bases. CDR3 reads: CASSLIPQGGDTQYF. The nucleotides read TGTGCCAGCAGTTTGATCCCCCAGGGTGGAGATACGCAGTATTTT.